This TCR beta chain was obtained from a study of OX40 agonist ivuxolimab in advanced cancers. Study details: Patients enrolled in dose escalation were diagnosed with hepatocellular carcinoma, melanoma, renal cell or head and neck cancer. Study observations and caveats: CD8+ T cells showed, on average, more clonal expansion than CD4+ cells.

Clones were read by immunoSEQ multiplex PCR, and TCRdb kept only the in-frame ones, dropping some. The sample includes around 64,000 clones, under 90% seen only once; the top ten take approximately 1.3%. About this clone: The antigen is unknown.

Blood was sampled at baseline, cycle 4 day 1, and cycle 7 day 1. The TCR was taken from an adult with an advanced solid tumor such as melanoma, head and neck, liver or kidney cancer. Sequencing was performed on CD4+ or CD8+ T cells sorted from blood, taken in a trial of the OX40 agonist ivuxolimab.

The chain's CDR3 is CATSRGGLGPYNEQFF. The CDR3 DNA is TGTGCCACCAGCAGAGGGGGTCTTGGACCGTACAATGAGCAGTTCTTC. V and J are TRBV15 and TRBJ2-1; D is unclear. Trimming took 1 base from V and 4 from J, leaving 14 bases between them. CDR3 length equals 16 residues. Germline V gives CDR1 LNHNV, CDR2 YYDKDF (reference sequence).